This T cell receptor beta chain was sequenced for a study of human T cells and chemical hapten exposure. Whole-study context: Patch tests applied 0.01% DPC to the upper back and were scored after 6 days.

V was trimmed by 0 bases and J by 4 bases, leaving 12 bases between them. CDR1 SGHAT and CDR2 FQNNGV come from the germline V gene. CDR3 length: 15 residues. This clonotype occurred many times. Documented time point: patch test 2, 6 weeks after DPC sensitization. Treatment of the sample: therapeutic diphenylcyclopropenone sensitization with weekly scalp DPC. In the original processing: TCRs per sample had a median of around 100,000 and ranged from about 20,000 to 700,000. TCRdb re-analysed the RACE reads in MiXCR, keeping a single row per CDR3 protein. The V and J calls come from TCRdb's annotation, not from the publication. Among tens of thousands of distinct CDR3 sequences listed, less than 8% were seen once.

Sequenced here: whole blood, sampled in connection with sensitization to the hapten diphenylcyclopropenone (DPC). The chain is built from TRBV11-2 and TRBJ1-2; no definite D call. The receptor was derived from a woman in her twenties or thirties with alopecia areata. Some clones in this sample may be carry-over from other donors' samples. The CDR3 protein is CASSLEWGVGYGYTF. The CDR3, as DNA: TGTGCCAGCAGCTTAGAATGGGGTGTGGGCTATGGCTACACCTTC. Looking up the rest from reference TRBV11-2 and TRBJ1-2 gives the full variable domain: EAGVAQSPRYKIIEKRQSVAFWCNPISGHATLYWYQQILGQGPKLLIQFQNNGVVDDSQLPKDRFSAERLKGVDSTLKIQPAKLEDSAVYLCASSLEWGVGYGYTFGSGTRLTVV.